Sequencing of this T cell receptor beta chain was carried out in a study of T cell responses to AZD1222 COVID-19 vaccine. As regards this clone: Its antigen is as yet unknown.

CDR1 and CDR2 from the germline V gene are LNHDA and SQIVND (reference sequence). The ends were cut back, 6 bases at V and 1 base at J, with 13 bases in the middle. This CDR3 spans 14 amino acids. Only in-frame clones appear in the TCRdb table, and some are missing; sequencing was by immunoSEQ multiplex PCR. The sample records about 130,000 clones, 70% to 90% being singletons. Study-wide results and caveats: Repertoires in all cases were sampled only once the peak T cell response had passed.

This chain links TRBV19 with TRBJ2-7; possibly TRBD1 for D (6 bases). The source material was peripheral blood, sampled on day 0 of AZD1222 vaccination. This clonotype originated in an adult in good health. CDR3 sequence (DNA): TGTGCCAGTAGGCAGACAGGCCCATCCTACGAGCAGTACTTC. The encoded protein is CASRQTGPSYEQYF. The full variable domain, completed using reference TRBV19 and TRBJ2-7, is DGGITQSPKYLFRKEGQNVTLSCEQNLNHDAMYWYRQDPGQGLRLIYYSQIVNDFQKGDIAEGYSVSREKKESFPLTVTSAQKNPTAFYLCASRQTGPSYEQYFGPGTRLTVT.